This T cell receptor beta chain was observed in a study of cytomegalovirus exposure and HLA in healthy donors. Study details: Of all 400 or so donors who were genotyped, about 84% belonged to the Caucasian-associated ancestry cluster. Study-level results: It has been reported that TCR beta sequences accurately predicted the HLA-A and HLA-B alleles of most subjects. CMV serostatus alone was available as immune exposure information.

Germline assignment: CDR1 MDHEN and CDR2 SYDVKM. Trimming removed 5 bases from V and 0 bases from J; junction bases left unmatched: 6. CDR3 size: 15 residues. About this clone: Its specificity is not known.

The PCR had 60 Vbeta and 13 Jbeta primers. The method was immunoSEQ multiplex PCR; TCRdb's version includes in-frame clones alone and lacks a portion of them. The sample totals around 36,000 clones; its top ten clones hold around 3.2%. Donors had nominal health at sampling but likely had unrecorded immune exposures. V usage is TRBV28 and J usage is TRBJ1-1; 7 bases line up with TRBD1. Sequenced input: PBMCs. The receptor was isolated from a woman aged 25 to 39 in good health and CMV-seropositive. The CDR3 spells CASSTPGQLNTEAFF. Written as DNA, the CDR3 is TGTGCCAGCAGTACTCCGGGACAGTTGAACACTGAAGCTTTCTTT.